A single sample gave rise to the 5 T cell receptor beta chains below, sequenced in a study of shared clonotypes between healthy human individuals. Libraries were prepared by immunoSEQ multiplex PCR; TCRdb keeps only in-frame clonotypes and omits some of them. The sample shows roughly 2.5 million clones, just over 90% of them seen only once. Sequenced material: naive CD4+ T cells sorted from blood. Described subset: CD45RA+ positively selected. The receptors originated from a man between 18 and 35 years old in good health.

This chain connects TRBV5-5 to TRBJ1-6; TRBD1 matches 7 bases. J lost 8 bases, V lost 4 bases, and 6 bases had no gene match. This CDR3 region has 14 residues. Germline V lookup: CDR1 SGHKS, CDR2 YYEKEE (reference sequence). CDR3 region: CASSLTGVDSPLHF. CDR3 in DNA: TGTGCCAGCAGCCTAACAGGGGTGGATTCACCCCTCCACTTT. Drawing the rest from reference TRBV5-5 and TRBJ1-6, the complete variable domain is DAGVTQSPTHLIKTRGQQVTLRCSPISGHKSVSWYQQVLGQGPQFIFQYYEKEERGRGNFPDRFSARQFPNYSSELNVNALLLGDSALYLCASSLTGVDSPLHFGNGTRLTVT.

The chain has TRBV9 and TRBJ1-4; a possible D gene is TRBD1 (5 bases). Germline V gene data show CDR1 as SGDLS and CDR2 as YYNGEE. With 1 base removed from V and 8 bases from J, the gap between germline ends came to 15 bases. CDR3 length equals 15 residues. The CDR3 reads CASSVMGRENEKLFF. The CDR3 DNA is TGTGCCAGCAGCGTAATGGGACGGGAAAACGAAAAACTGTTTTTT.

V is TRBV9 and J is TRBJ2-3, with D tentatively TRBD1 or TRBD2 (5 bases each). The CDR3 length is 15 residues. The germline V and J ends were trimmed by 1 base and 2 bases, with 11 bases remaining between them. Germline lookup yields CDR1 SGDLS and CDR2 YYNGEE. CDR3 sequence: CASSVTRDDTDTQYF. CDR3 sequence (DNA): TGTGCCAGCAGCGTAACCAGGGACGACACAGATACGCAGTATTTT.

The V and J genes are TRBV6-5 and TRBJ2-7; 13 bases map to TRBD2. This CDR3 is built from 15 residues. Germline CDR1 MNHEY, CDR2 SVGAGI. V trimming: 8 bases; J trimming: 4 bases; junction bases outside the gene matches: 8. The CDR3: CASRTSGSGRYEQYF. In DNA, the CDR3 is TGTGCCAGCCGGACTAGCGGGAGTGGTAGATACGAGCAGTACTTC.

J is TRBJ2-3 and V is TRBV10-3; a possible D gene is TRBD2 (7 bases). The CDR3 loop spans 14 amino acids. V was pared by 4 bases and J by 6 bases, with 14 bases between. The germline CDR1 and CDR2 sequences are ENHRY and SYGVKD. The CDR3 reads CAISAMGGRDTQYF. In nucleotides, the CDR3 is TGTGCCATCAGTGCCATGGGGGGGCGGGATACGCAGTATTTT.